The rows below give T cell receptor beta chains drawn from one sample of a study of ipilimumab plus nivolumab after autologous stem cell transplantation. Sequencing used immunoSEQ multiplex PCR; TCRdb keeps in-frame clones, though not all of them. The sample includes around 84,000 clones, 83% of them seen just once. Source: PBMCs, taken in a trial of ipilimumab plus nivolumab as post-transplant consolidation. The source is a male donor with diffuse large B-cell lymphoma. CDR3s leave out the opening cysteine and the closing phenylalanine or tryptophan.

J gene	V gene	CDR3 protein
TRBJ2-5	TRBV7-9	ASSLAGGLVGQY
TRBJ2-3	TRBV5-1	ASSLAGTDSTDTQY
TRBJ2-1	TRBV7-2	ASSLGIERNGF
TRBJ1-5	TRBV4-1	ASSPGTSQPQH
TRBJ1-3	TRBV2	ASSLTGFSGNTIY
TRBJ2-7	TRBV5-1	ASSLAEAPLSYEQY
TRBJ2-5	TRBV7-7	ASSSPLQETQY
TRBJ2-5	TRBV5-3	ARSQSRDRGYQETQY
TRBJ2-7	TRBV12-5	ASGLSRVNEQY
TRBJ1-2	TRBV5-6	ASSLGGRAMVRYT
TRBJ1-6	TRBV19	ASSIMFSGGDGSPLH
TRBJ2-5	TRBV11-3	ASSFRTGPEETQY
TRBJ1-5	TRBV18	ASSPARDQPQH
TRBJ1-2	TRBV18	ASSPPVGNYGYT
TRBJ1-2	TRBV5-4	ASSNPGGYGYT
TRBJ1-2	TRBV2	ASSAHGGSNYGYT
TRBJ1-3	TRBV7-2	ASSLPTGGRSGNTIY
TRBJ2-3	TRBV11-2	ASSLDKNRNPSTDTQY
TRBJ1-1	TRBV4-1	ASSQDRGNTEAF
TRBJ2-6	TRBV27	ASSSLGGSGANVLT
TRBJ2-1	TRBV5-4	ASSLERGSYNEQF
TRBJ2-3	TRBV25-1	ARKSLGGDTQY
TRBJ2-7	TRBV6-6	ASRTGQGNSYEQY
TRBJ1-5	TRBV10-2	ASSADRGQPQH
TRBJ1-4	TRBV19	ASRDRGEKLF
TRBJ2-3	TRBV4-1	ASSQPYAERADTQY
TRBJ1-2	TRBV7-9	ASSLANPADGYT
TRBJ1-2	TRBV6-1	ASSNDRPLT
TRBJ1-5	TRBV15	ATSRGRDSNQPQH
TRBJ1-2	TRBV18	ASSPDPPPAGYT
TRBJ1-1	TRBV12-5	ASGLTDDTEAF
TRBJ2-2	TRBV4-1	ASSRQGTSGGASSVPGELF
TRBJ1-1	TRBV19	ASSLTRTGGTEAF
TRBJ1-1	TRBV13	ASSLDGNKRLGTEAF
TRBJ1-1	TRBV2	ASSVRLEAF
TRBJ1-3	TRBV7-2	ASSFEGNTIY
TRBJ2-3	TRBV5-8	ASSSDAGLTDTQY
TRBJ2-3	TRBV19	ASSQTPDTQY
TRBJ1-4	TRBV4-1	ASSQEAGVNEKLF
TRBJ1-2	TRBV16	ASSQAGGAGYGYT
TRBJ1-1	TRBV18	ASSPVWGHTEAF
TRBJ1-5	TRBV27	ASSLIRSWGPQH
TRBJ1-1	TRBV15	ATSRLLTGEAF
TRBJ2-6	TRBV6-1	ASSKQASGANVLT
TRBJ2-3	TRBV11-1	ASSLEGAGVTDTQY
TRBJ1-1	TRBV5-1	ASSWRDLNTEAF
TRBJ2-7	TRBV27	ASSSQAFPPYEQY
TRBJ2-1	TRBV9	ASSVDSGGLGEQF
TRBJ2-7	TRBV29-1	SVRVSYEQY
TRBJ2-5	TRBV2	ASTAKETQY
TRBJ2-7	TRBV9	ASSVLAGGPEQY
TRBJ2-7	TRBV6-1	ASSLGATFSYEQY
TRBJ2-3	TRBV2	ASSEGGSQPQY
TRBJ1-5	TRBV6-6	ASSYRDRDQPQH
TRBJ1-1	TRBV5-1	ASSLVSGEAF
TRBJ1-6	TRBV11-2	ASSTFRTANSPLH